The present entry profiles one T cell receptor (beta chain) with its context. Donors of Cohort 3 who recovered were those that had two negative PCRs, clearance, or symptom resolution. This sample is part of a study of blood T cell repertoires in COVID-19. In the authors' workflow: Reference gene primers were amplified, and this amplification served to estimate nucleated cell counts. TCRdb's copy holds only in-frame clones and misses some; the assay was immunoSEQ multiplex PCR. V and J calls and clone size are given by that table; D and trimming were obtained from the DNA. The sample lists about 220,000 clones; roughly four fifths were seen once. V shed 5 bases and J 7 bases; nucleotides not matched to a gene: 10. Germline lookup yields CDR1 LNHDA and CDR2 SQIVND (reference sequence). CDR3 length: 16 amino acids.

The receptor comes from a woman in her sixties or seventies who had recovered from COVID-19. The chain couples TRBV19 to TRBJ1-4; TRBD1 matches 10 bases. The sample taken for sequencing was PBMCs or T cells enriched from blood (not recorded which). The DNA for the CDR3 is TGTGCCAGTAGTCCCTTCCCCGGGACAGGGGTTGAAAAACTGTTTTTT. Protein sequence: CASSPFPGTGVEKLFF. Full variable domain (remainder filled in from reference TRBV19 and TRBJ1-4): DGGITQSPKYLFRKEGQNVTLSCEQNLNHDAMYWYRQDPGQGLRLIYYSQIVNDFQKGDIAEGYSVSREKKESFPLTVTSAQKNPTAFYLCASSPFPGTGVEKLFFGSGTQLSVL.